Each of the 23 T cell receptor beta chains below was sequenced from the same sample in a study of blood T cell repertoires in COVID-19. Only in-frame clones appear in the TCRdb table, and some are missing; sequencing was by immunoSEQ multiplex PCR. The table includes roughly 150,000 clones, roughly nine tenths detected once. The specimen was peripheral blood. All receptors derive from a woman aged 55-70 years with active COVID-19.

This clone was observed once. The genes are TRBV2 and TRBJ2-5; a possible D gene is TRBD2 (5 bases). The CDR3 has 14 residues. Trimming left V 3 bases short and J 6 bases short, with 14 bases between. Germline V gene data show CDR1 as SNHLY and CDR2 as FYNNEI. CDR3 in DNA: TGTGCCAGCAGTGACTTCGGGGTCAAAAAGACCCAGTACTTC. It codes for CASSDFGVKKTQYF.

The chain uses TRBV27 and TRBJ2-6, with 7 bases that match TRBD2. From germline, CDR1 is MNHEY and CDR2 SMNVEV (reference sequence). The CDR3 length is 18 residues. The ends lost 7 bases at V and 0 bases at J; junction bases unmatched: 12. The CDR3 bases are TGTGCCAGCACCCTCTTTGGGGGGGGTTTCTCTGGGGCCAACGTCCTGACTTTC. It yields the protein CASTLFGGGFSGANVLTF.

This clone was seen only once. The chain couples TRBV2 to TRBJ2-3, with TRBD2 matching over 14 bases. This CDR3 comprises 17 residues. Losses at the gene ends were 8 bases for V and 1 base for J; bases not matched to a gene: 8. The germline CDR1 and CDR2 sequences are SNHLY and FYNNEI. CDR3 nucleotide sequence: TGTGCCAGCCCCGGACTAGCGGGAGGTTCGGGCACAGATACGCAGTATTTT. This gives the protein CASPGLAGGSGTDTQYF.

This chain joins TRBV6-5 and TRBJ1-2; 10 nucleotides align to TRBD1. The CDR3 has 16 residues. V lost 4 bases, J lost 1 base, and 6 bases stayed unmatched. The germline V gene encodes CDR1 MNHEY and CDR2 SVGAGI. The CDR3 loop reads CASSFGQGGINYGYTF. The CDR3 DNA follows: TGTGCCAGCAGTTTCGGACAGGGGGGAATTAACTATGGCTACACCTTC.

This chain connects TRBV21-1 to TRBJ2-3; the D segment call TRBD2 is taken from the table without a DNA check. TRBV21-1 is tagged as a pseudogene. The CDR3 covers 18 residues. CDR3 loop: CASSKGREVRANTDTQYF. In DNA, the CDR3 is TGTGCCAGCAGCAAAGGCCGGGAGGTGCGGGCAAACACAGATACGCAGTATTTT.

This chain links TRBV10-3 with TRBJ2-1; 15 nucleotides match TRBD2. This CDR3 is built from 15 residues. The V and J ends lost 3 bases and 9 bases, in that order; junction bases with no gene match: 3. The V gene's germline CDR1 is ENHRY and CDR2 SYGVKD. DNA of the CDR3: TGTGCCATCAGTGATGGGACTAGCGGGAGGACTGAGCAGTTCTTC. Protein product: CAISDGTSGRTEQFF.

The chain couples TRBV3-1 (or the pseudogene TRBV3-2) to TRBJ1-1, with D perhaps matching TRBD1 (6 bases). From germline, CDR1 is LGHDT and CDR2 YNNKEL (reference sequence). Deletions cut 2 bases from V and 1 base from J, with 8 bases between. The length of the CDR3 is 14 residues. CDR3 DNA: TGTGCCAGCAGCCAAACACAGGGGAACACTGAAGCTTTCTTT. It is translated as CASSQTQGNTEAFF.

This chain joins TRBV10-1 and TRBJ2-2, with 9 bases that match TRBD1. The CDR3 runs to 15 residues. The V gene's germline CDR1 is WNHNN and CDR2 SYGVQD (reference sequence). Unmatched junction bases numbered 5, after V lost 5 bases and J lost 4 bases. CDR3 sequence (DNA): TGCGCCAGCAGTCCCGGGACAGGGTCCACCGGGGAGCTGTTTTTT. Its translation: CASSPGTGSTGELFF.

This clone has just a few counts. The genes are TRBV6-2 or TRBV6-3 and TRBJ2-2; D is ambiguous. CDR3 length: 14 residues. CDR1 is MNHEY and CDR2 is SVGEGT in the germline V gene. With 6 bases removed from V and 5 bases from J, the gap between germline ends came to 13 bases. CDR3 nucleotide sequence: TGTGCCAGCAGCTCTCGGAGAGTTACCGGGGAGCTGTTTTTT. Protein: CASSSRRVTGELFF.

The V gene is TRBV10-2, the J gene TRBJ2-1, with 8 bases fitting TRBD2. CDR1 is WSHSY, CDR2 SAAADI, per germline. The V gene end was trimmed by 5 bases and the J gene end by 9 bases; junction bases not matched to a gene: 9. The CDR3 spans 14 residues. The CDR3 spells CASSPGGPLSEQFF. The CDR3, as DNA: TGCGCCAGCAGTCCGGGAGGGCCGTTGAGTGAGCAGTTCTTC.

This clone was recorded only once. J is TRBJ2-1 and V is TRBV5-1, with TRBD2 identical over 15 bases. There are 16 residues in the CDR3. Germline V lookup: CDR1 SGHRS, CDR2 YFSETQ. With V trimmed by 3 bases and J by 10 bases, 8 bases remained unmatched. The CDR3 DNA sequence: TGCGCCAGCAGCTCCGGACTAGCGGGAGGGCGAAGGGAGCAGTTCTTC. It is translated as CASSSGLAGGRREQFF.

The chain couples TRBV7-2 to TRBJ2-2; TRBD2 agrees at 12 bases. Looked up from germline, CDR1 is SGHTA and CDR2 is FQGNSA. There are 17 residues in the CDR3. Trimming at V came to 2 bases and at J to 4 bases, leaving 5 bases not matched to a gene. The CDR3 DNA reads as TGTGCCAGCAGCTTACTAGCGGGAGGGCTAGGCACCGGGGAGCTGTTTTTT. This codes for CASSLLAGGLGTGELFF.

The chain recombines TRBV5-5 with TRBJ1-2, with 7 bases identical to TRBD1. The CDR3 sequence is 13 residues long. The V segment lost 4 bases and the J segment 4 bases; nucleotides outside the gene matches: 4. Germline V lookup: CDR1 SGHKS, CDR2 YYEKEE (reference sequence). CDR3 coding DNA: TGTGCCAGCAGCATTCAGGGGGTCTATGGCTACACCTTC. It translates to CASSIQGVYGYTF.

The chain couples TRBV28 to TRBJ2-7; D might be TRBD2 (5 bases). In germline, CDR1 is MDHEN, CDR2 SYDVKM. With 5 bases removed from V and 3 bases from J, the gap between germline ends came to 17 bases. The CDR3 extends over 15 amino acids. The CDR3 reads CASSPTGITNYEQYF. CDR3 in DNA: TGTGCCAGCAGTCCTACCGGGATCACTAACTACGAGCAGTACTTC.

The J gene is TRBJ1-5, the V gene TRBV27, with 7 bases lining up with TRBD1. Germline V CDR1 and CDR2: MNHEY, SMNVEV (reference sequence). The junction had 15 bases not matched to a gene; V was cut back by 4 bases and J by 6 bases. The CDR3 runs 17 residues. The CDR3 DNA sequence: TGTGCCAGCAGTTCGTATTTTACAGGGGACGGGGGTCAGCCCCAGCATTTT. Translating gives CASSSYFTGDGGQPQHF.

The chain recombines TRBV29-1 with TRBJ2-3; maybe TRBD1 (5 bases). The CDR3 consists of 14 residues. Looked up from germline, CDR1 is SQVTM and CDR2 is ANQGSEA. Deletions cut 4 bases from V and 3 bases from J, with 14 bases between. The CDR3 is CSVVGQGGTDTQYF. The CDR3 coding sequence is TGCAGCGTTGTAGGTCAGGGTGGAACAGATACGCAGTATTTT.

The chain has TRBV19 and TRBJ2-3, with D perhaps matching TRBD1 (6 bases). Deletions cut 1 base from V and 3 bases from J, with 11 bases between. The CDR3 runs to 15 residues. The germline V gene encodes CDR1 LNHDA and CDR2 SQIVND (reference sequence). In DNA form, the CDR3 reads TGTGCCAGTAGTATAGCCCCGACAGGTACAGATACGCAGTATTTT. Residues: CASSIAPTGTDTQYF.

V and J are TRBV18 and TRBJ2-7, with 7 bases aligning to TRBD1. Per the germline V gene, CDR1 is KGHSH and CDR2 is LQKENI. The CDR3 covers 14 residues. The V and J ends lost 4 bases and 6 bases, in that order; junction bases with no gene match: 9. The CDR3 DNA is TGTGCCAGCTCACAATCCACAGGGGACGGCGAGCAGTACTTC. It is translated as CASSQSTGDGEQYF.

The chain combines TRBV7-2 with TRBJ1-5, with a weak D call TRBD1 (5 bases). Germline-derived CDR1 and CDR2 are SGHTA and FQGNSA. The V end lost 5 bases, the J end lost 5 bases, and 13 bases lay between the germline ends. This CDR3 spans 14 amino acids. The CDR3 region is CASSRRQSDQPQHF. As DNA, the CDR3 is TGTGCCAGCAGCCGCCGACAGTCCGATCAGCCCCAGCATTTT.

This clone was observed once. The gene calls are TRBV3-1 (or the pseudogene TRBV3-2) and TRBJ2-3; D ambiguous. Germline CDR1 is LGHDT and CDR2 is YNNKEL (reference sequence). The CDR3 consists of 15 residues. V lost 7 bases, J lost 3 bases, and 17 bases lay in between. CDR3 sequence: CASTTTTAATDTQYF. For the CDR3, the DNA is TGTGCCAGCACCACAACAACAGCCGCGACAGATACGCAGTATTTT.

This chain joins TRBV25-1 and TRBJ2-3, with D possibly being TRBD2 (6 bases). Looked up from germline, CDR1 is MGHDK and CDR2 is SYGVNS. V was pared by 5 bases and J by 6 bases, with 24 bases between. The CDR3 runs 17 residues. CDR3 region: CASSKTSGVSGVDTQYF. In nucleotides, the CDR3 is TGTGCCAGCAGTAAAACCTCCGGGGTTAGCGGAGTGGATACGCAGTATTTT.

The chain is built from TRBV27 and TRBJ2-3, with 12 bases aligning to TRBD2. The J segment lost 7 bases and the V segment lost 0 bases, leaving 8 bases of the junction unmatched. The CDR3 has 17 residues. Germline CDR1 MNHEY, CDR2 SMNVEV (reference sequence). CDR3 in DNA: TGTGCCAGCAGTTTATCGAGGACTAGCGGGACAAGATATACGCAGTATTTT. Amino acids: CASSLSRTSGTRYTQYF.

The chain employs TRBV7-9 and TRBJ1-6; 12 positions agree with TRBD1. Germline V gene lookup returns CDR1 SEHNR and CDR2 FQNEAQ (reference sequence). J was trimmed by 7 bases and V by 5 bases; bases with no gene match: 9. CDR3 length equals 17 residues. The CDR3 loop is CASSQGTGGARNSPLHF. The CDR3 nucleotides read TGTGCCAGCAGCCAAGGGACAGGGGGCGCAAGGAATTCACCCCTCCACTTT.